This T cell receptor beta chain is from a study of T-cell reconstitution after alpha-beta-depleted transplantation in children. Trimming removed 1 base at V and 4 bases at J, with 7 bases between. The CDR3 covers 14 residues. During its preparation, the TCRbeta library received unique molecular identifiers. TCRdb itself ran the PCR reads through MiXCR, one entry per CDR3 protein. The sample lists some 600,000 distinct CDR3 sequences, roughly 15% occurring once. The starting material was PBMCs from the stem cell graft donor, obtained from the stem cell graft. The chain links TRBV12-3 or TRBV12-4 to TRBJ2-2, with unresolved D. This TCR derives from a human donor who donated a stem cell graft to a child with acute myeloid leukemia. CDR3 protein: CASSLEALTGELFF. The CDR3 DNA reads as TGTGCCAGCAGTTTAGAGGCCCTCACCGGGGAGCTGTTTTTT.